The sequence of this T cell receptor (beta chain) was determined in a study of regulatory T cells in long-lasting Graves disease. The time point denotes: persistent/refractory GD, antithyroid drugs over 5 years with positive TRAb. RNA from PBMCs was the source of the TCR library. Construction of the TCR beta libraries employed iRepertoire HTBI primers in conjunction with Arm-PCR of CDR3 regions. In TCRdb, the multiplex PCR reads were re-called with MiXCR into one record per CDR3 protein. The top ten clones hold around 15% of a sample with 400,000 to 500,000 distinct CDR3 sequences, 20% to 25% of them seen once. As regards this clonotype: Its cognate antigen is unknown.

Study-wide findings and caveats: Analysis covered peripheral blood alone, not thyroid tissue.

Sequenced here: peripheral blood mononuclear cells (PBMCs), sampled when the disease was refractory, from a patient treated with antithyroid drugs. This clonotype was sampled from a female donor with Graves disease.

The CDR3: CASSTNRDSNQPQHF. The CDR3 coding sequence is TGTGCCAGTAGTACCAACCGGGACAGCAATCAGCCCCAGCATTTT. The gene calls are TRBV19 and TRBJ1-5, with a tentative D call TRBD1 (5 bases). With 4 bases removed from V and 1 base from J, the gap between germline ends came to 11 bases. This CDR3 spans 15 amino acids. Germline V gives CDR1 LNHDA, CDR2 SQIVND (reference sequence).